The sample holds a few counts of the clone carrying this T cell receptor beta chain. Original data processing: Reference gene primer amplification yielded estimated nucleated cell counts. The assay was immunoSEQ multiplex PCR, and TCRdb's table has in-frame clones only and misses some. V and J calls and clone size are copied from that table; D and trimming were computed from the DNA. Of some 200,000 clones in the sample, around 87% were seen once. These data are taken from a study of blood T cell repertoires in COVID-19. Across the whole study: COVID-19 samples from acute and convalescent phases originated in the United States, Italy and Spain. T cells, B-cell-depleted T cells, or PBMCs supplied cDNA or gDNA.

Germline V gene lookup returns CDR1 SGHAT and CDR2 FQNNGV. This CDR3 has 16 residues. After removal of 5 bases from V and 5 bases from J, the junction contained 9 bases not matched to a gene. The V and J genes are TRBV11-2 and TRBJ2-1; 10 bases match TRBD1. The sequencing sample was made of peripheral blood. This TCR was recovered from a man aged 35-49 years with active or convalescent COVID-19. The CDR3 DNA reads TGTGCCAGCAGCCCGGTGACAGGGGGCGCCCACAATGAGCAGTTCTTC. This encodes CASSPVTGGAHNEQFF.